The 18 T cell receptor beta chains presented below share a single source sample, sequenced in a study of CXCR3-negative and CXCR3-positive naive CD8 T cells. Study conclusions and caveats: CXCR3-positive naive cells carried more hydrophobic TRB CDR3s than CXCR3-negative ones.

The authors prepared UMI-labeled TRB cDNA libraries by 5' RACE. TCRdb reprocessed the 5' RACE reads; each CDR3 protein has one entry and no DNA is given. The sample is made up of 55,000 to 70,000 distinct CDR3 sequences, and the top ten hold 0.55% to 0.8% of it. Their target antigens are unknown. Sequencing input: naive CXCR3+ CD8+ T cells from blood. The subset is: CD45RO-CCR7+CD27+CD95- naive CD8+ T cells expressing CXCR3 (TNR3+). The receptors derive from a human donor in good health. Some clones in this sample may be carry-over from other donors' samples.

The chain couples TRBV7-9 to TRBJ2-7. CDR3 length equals 11 residues. Germline CDR1 and CDR2: SEHNR and FQNEAQ (reference sequence). CDR3 residues: CASSLDHEQYF.

The CDR3 loop reads CASSPTGSPDTQYF. The rearrangement joins TRBV7-2 to TRBJ2-3; TCRdb proposes TRBD1, but this gene call is untestable without DNA. Germline CDR1 is SGHTA and CDR2 is FQGNSA. The CDR3 sequence is 14 residues long.

V gene TRBV18 combines with J gene TRBJ2-1. Germline V gives CDR1 KGHSH, CDR2 LQKENI. There are 14 residues in the CDR3. CDR3 loop: CASSPPSAHNEQFF.

This chain joins TRBV7-6 and TRBJ2-1; TCRdb calls TRBD2, which cannot be checked without DNA. The germline gives CDR1 SGHVS, CDR2 FNYEAQ. The CDR3 totals 15 residues. The CDR3 region is CASRQRTGAADEQFF.

The V and J genes are TRBV3-1 and TRBJ2-3; absent DNA, TCRdb's TRBD2 call cannot be checked. This CDR3 has 16 amino acids. The germline V gene has CDR1 LGHDT and CDR2 YNNKEL (reference sequence). CDR3 in amino acids: CASSQVEAAITDTQYF.

The chain combines TRBV29-1 with TRBJ1-2; TCRdb outputs TRBD1, but without DNA this stays unchecked. This CDR3 is built from 13 residues. Germline V gene data show CDR1 as SQVTM and CDR2 as ANQGSEA. This CDR3 reads CSVDDRVGAGYTF.

The CDR3 reads CASSLTRVNEQYF. The J gene is TRBJ2-7, the V gene TRBV12-3 or TRBV12-4; TCRdb's assignment of TRBD2 cannot be checked, as there is no DNA. CDR3 size: 13 residues.

The CDR3 spells CAGGAGGTEAFF. The chain recombines TRBV6-2 or TRBV6-3 with TRBJ1-1; the D call from TCRdb, TRBD1, cannot be confirmed without DNA. CDR3 length: 12 residues. Per the germline V gene, CDR1 is MNHEY and CDR2 is SVGEGT.

The rearrangement joins TRBV20-1 to TRBJ2-7; the TCRdb D gene call, TRBD2, has no DNA to confirm it. Germline CDR1 and CDR2: DFQATT and SNEGSKA (reference sequence). CDR3 length: 14 amino acids. CDR3 amino acids: CSAPSGPYLGEQYF.

The rearrangement joins TRBV9 to TRBJ2-5. The CDR3 covers 13 residues. Germline-derived CDR1 and CDR2 are SGDLS and YYNGEE. The CDR3 loop reads CASSEPYGETQYF.

The rearrangement links TRBV29-1 to TRBJ2-1. Germline CDR1 and CDR2: SQVTM and ANQGSEA. The CDR3 is 13 amino acids. This CDR3 is CSVAIRTYNEQFF.

The CDR3 loop is CASMWGGGTGELFF. This rearrangement joins TRBV25-1 to TRBJ2-2; TCRdb lists TRBD2, though no DNA is available to test this call. Per the germline V gene, CDR1 is MGHDK and CDR2 is SYGVNS. The CDR3 contains 14 residues.

J is TRBJ2-3 and V is TRBV27; the D call of TRBD1 rests on TCRdb alone, since no DNA is present to check it. The CDR3 has 14 amino acids. Germline lookup yields CDR1 MNHEY and CDR2 SMNVEV (reference sequence). The CDR3 protein is CASSPRRVPDTQYF.

V and J are TRBV28 and TRBJ2-1; TCRdb lists TRBD2, though no DNA is available to test this call. The CDR3 is made up of 16 amino acids. CDR1 and CDR2 from the germline V gene are MDHEN and SYDVKM. The CDR3 is CASSLPSGGALNEQFF.

V usage is TRBV25-1 and J usage is TRBJ2-2. In germline, CDR1 is MGHDK, CDR2 SYGVNS. This CDR3 comprises 15 residues. The CDR3 here is CASSDFSGNTGELFF.

The chain joins TRBV25-1 to TRBJ2-7; with no DNA, the TCRdb D assignment of TRBD1 cannot be verified. The germline CDR1 and CDR2 sequences are MGHDK and SYGVNS. CDR3 length: 15 amino acids. The CDR3: CASSDRQGASYEQYF.

The rearrangement joins TRBV29-1 to TRBJ2-7. Germline V gene lookup returns CDR1 SQVTM and CDR2 ANQGSEA. This CDR3 region has 11 residues. The CDR3 sequence is CSVEGGDEQYF.

V usage is TRBV11-2 and J usage is TRBJ2-1; TCRdb gives TRBD2 as the D gene, but with no DNA this cannot be confirmed. The CDR3 is 15 residues long. Looked up from germline, CDR1 is SGHAT and CDR2 is FQNNGV. The CDR3 spells CASSLGGGAFTEQFF.